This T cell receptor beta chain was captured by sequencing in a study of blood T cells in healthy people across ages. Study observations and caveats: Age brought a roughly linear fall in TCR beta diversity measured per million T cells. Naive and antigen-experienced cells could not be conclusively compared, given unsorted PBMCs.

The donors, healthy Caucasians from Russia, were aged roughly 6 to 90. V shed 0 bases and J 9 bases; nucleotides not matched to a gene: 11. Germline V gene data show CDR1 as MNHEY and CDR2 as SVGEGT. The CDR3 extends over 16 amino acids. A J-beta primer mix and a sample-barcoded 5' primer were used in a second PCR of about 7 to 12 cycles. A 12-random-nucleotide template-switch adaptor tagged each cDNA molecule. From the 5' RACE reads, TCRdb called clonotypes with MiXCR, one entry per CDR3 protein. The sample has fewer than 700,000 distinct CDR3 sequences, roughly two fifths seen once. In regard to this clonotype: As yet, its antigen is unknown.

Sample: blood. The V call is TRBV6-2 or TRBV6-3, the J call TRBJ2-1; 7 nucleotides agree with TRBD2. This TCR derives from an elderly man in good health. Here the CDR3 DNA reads TGTGCCAGCAGTTACTCGAAGTTAGCGGGCGCGGGTGAGCAGTTCTTC. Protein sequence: CASSYSKLAGAGEQFF.